Listed below are T cell receptor beta chains from one sample, sequenced in a study of T cells in Graves' hyperthyroidism and ophthalmopathy. TCRdb recomputed calls from the multiplex PCR reads with MiXCR, one row per CDR3 protein. The sample has roughly 110,000 distinct CDR3 sequences, 15% to 20% seen once. Sequenced input: blood. The source of these receptors is a woman aged 50 to 65 with Graves' hyperthyroidism. Both conserved end residues are part of each CDR3. Fields, in order: V gene, J gene, clone size, D gene, CDR3 protein, CDR3 DNA. D genes are given only for firm matches. For some rows the clone size is stated as once, few or many, or as a class when expanded; others skip it.

v_call: TRBV5-1
j_call: TRBJ1-2
clone_size: many
d_call: -
cdr3_aa: CASSLPEGASGYTF
cdr3_nt: TGCGCCAGCAGCCTCCCTGAAGGAGCAAGTGGCTACACCTTC

v_call: TRBV5-1
j_call: TRBJ2-1
clone_size: many
d_call: TRBD2
cdr3_aa: CASSLATSIYNEQFF
cdr3_nt: TGCGCCAGCAGCTTGGCGACTAGCATATACAATGAGCAGTTCTTC

v_call: TRBV5-1
j_call: TRBJ1-4
clone_size: many
d_call: -
cdr3_aa: CASSLARSRSNEKLFF
cdr3_nt: TGCGCCAGCAGCTTGGCCCGGAGCAGGAGTAATGAAAAACTATTTTTT

v_call: TRBV18
j_call: TRBJ2-1
clone_size: many
d_call: TRBD2
cdr3_aa: CASSRPQLAKINEQFF
cdr3_nt: TGTGCCAGCTCACGGCCGCAACTAGCGAAGATTAATGAGCAGTTCTTC

v_call: TRBV5-4
j_call: TRBJ2-1
clone_size: many
d_call: TRBD2
cdr3_aa: CASSWGLADNEQFF
cdr3_nt: TGTGCCAGCAGCTGGGGACTAGCGGACAATGAGCAGTTCTTC

v_call: TRBV28
j_call: TRBJ1-5
clone_size: many
d_call: -
cdr3_aa: CANARQGNQPQHF
cdr3_nt: TGTGCCAATGCAAGACAGGGCAATCAGCCCCAGCATTTT

v_call: TRBV27
j_call: TRBJ2-2
clone_size: many
d_call: TRBD1
cdr3_aa: CASSFGTGGDTGELFF
cdr3_nt: TGTGCCAGCAGTTTCGGGACAGGGGGCGACACCGGGGAGCTGTTTTTT

v_call: TRBV20-1
j_call: TRBJ1-2
clone_size: many
d_call: TRBD1
cdr3_aa: CSAREPGTGASGGYTF
cdr3_nt: TGCAGTGCTAGAGAACCCGGGACAGGGGCGTCGGGGGGCTACACCTTC

v_call: TRBV5-1
j_call: TRBJ1-1
clone_size: many
d_call: -
cdr3_aa: CASSLWAEVNTEAFF
cdr3_nt: TGCGCCAGCAGCTTGTGGGCAGAAGTTAACACTGAAGCTTTCTTT

v_call: TRBV7-2
j_call: TRBJ1-5
clone_size: many
d_call: TRBD1
cdr3_aa: CASSFDRGQPQHF
cdr3_nt: TGTGCCAGCAGCTTCGACAGGGGGCAGCCCCAGCATTTT

v_call: TRBV30
j_call: TRBJ2-1
clone_size: many
d_call: -
cdr3_aa: CAWYTGVHNEQFF
cdr3_nt: TGTGCCTGGTACACCGGGGTTCACAATGAGCAGTTCTTC

v_call: TRBV6-1
j_call: TRBJ2-7
clone_size: many
d_call: TRBD2
cdr3_aa: CASSSLAGAGEQYF
cdr3_nt: TGTGCCAGCAGTTCCTTAGCGGGAGCAGGAGAGCAGTACTTC

v_call: TRBV11-2
j_call: TRBJ2-5
clone_size: many
d_call: TRBD2
cdr3_aa: CASSLVGTSGSETQYF
cdr3_nt: TGTGCCAGCAGCTTAGTTGGGACTAGCGGGTCGGAGACCCAGTACTTC

v_call: TRBV2
j_call: TRBJ1-2
clone_size: -
d_call: -
cdr3_aa: CASSDKDSRYGYTF
cdr3_nt: TGTGCCAGCAGTGATAAGGACAGTCGCTATGGCTACACCTTC

v_call: TRBV28
j_call: TRBJ2-1
clone_size: many
d_call: -
cdr3_aa: CASAGTYNEQFF
cdr3_nt: TGTGCCAGTGCTGGGACCTACAATGAGCAGTTCTTC

v_call: TRBV20-1
j_call: TRBJ2-7
clone_size: few
d_call: TRBD2
cdr3_aa: CSAPPLAGSYEQYF
cdr3_nt: TGCAGTGCACCCCCCCTAGCGGGGTCCTACGAGCAGTACTTC

v_call: TRBV2
j_call: TRBJ1-2
clone_size: -
d_call: TRBD1
cdr3_aa: CASRAGTDYGYTF
cdr3_nt: TGTGCCAGCAGGGCCGGGACAGACTATGGCTACACCTTC

v_call: TRBV28
j_call: TRBJ1-5
clone_size: -
d_call: -
cdr3_aa: CASTERGVQPQHF
cdr3_nt: TGTGCCAGCACTGAAAGAGGGGTCCAGCCCCAGCATTTT

v_call: TRBV6-2/TRBV6-3
j_call: TRBJ2-3
clone_size: -
d_call: -
cdr3_aa: CASSYRWGGTDTQYF
cdr3_nt: TGTGCCAGCAGTTACCGGTGGGGCGGCACAGATACGCAGTATTTT

v_call: TRBV6-1
j_call: TRBJ2-1
clone_size: many
d_call: TRBD1
cdr3_aa: CASLDRGNSDEQFF
cdr3_nt: TGTGCCAGCTTAGACAGGGGGAATAGCGATGAGCAGTTCTTC

v_call: TRBV13
j_call: TRBJ1-1
clone_size: many
d_call: TRBD1
cdr3_aa: CASSPRDTGGVPEAFF
cdr3_nt: TGTGCCAGCAGCCCAAGGGATACAGGGGGGGTCCCCGAAGCTTTCTTT

v_call: TRBV6-5
j_call: TRBJ2-1
clone_size: -
d_call: TRBD1
cdr3_aa: CASRYSRDRGLEQFF
cdr3_nt: TGTGCCAGCAGATATTCCCGGGACAGGGGGCTTGAGCAGTTCTTC

v_call: TRBV20-1
j_call: TRBJ1-1
clone_size: many
d_call: -
cdr3_aa: CSNSRGYDTEAFF
cdr3_nt: TGCAGTAATTCCCGGGGGTACGACACTGAAGCTTTCTTT

v_call: TRBV2
j_call: TRBJ2-5
clone_size: many
d_call: TRBD1
cdr3_aa: CASRSGTGGQETQYF
cdr3_nt: TGTGCCAGCAGATCCGGGACAGGGGGGCAAGAGACCCAGTACTTC

v_call: TRBV6-5
j_call: TRBJ1-4
clone_size: -
d_call: TRBD1
cdr3_aa: CASSYTGTGNEKLFF
cdr3_nt: TGTGCCAGCAGTTACACCGGGACAGGGAATGAAAAACTGTTTTTT

v_call: TRBV5-1
j_call: TRBJ2-2
clone_size: many
d_call: -
cdr3_aa: CASSLDGSDLAGELFF
cdr3_nt: TGCGCCAGCAGCTTGGATGGTAGTGATTTGGCCGGGGAGCTGTTTTTT

v_call: TRBV3-1
j_call: TRBJ2-7
clone_size: many
d_call: -
cdr3_aa: CASSLQGVYEQYF
cdr3_nt: TGTGCCAGCAGTCTACAGGGAGTCTACGAGCAGTACTTC

v_call: TRBV20-1
j_call: TRBJ2-5
clone_size: -
d_call: TRBD2
cdr3_aa: CSAPGTGTSGREETQYF
cdr3_nt: TGCAGTGCCCCCGGGACCGGGACTAGCGGGAGAGAAGAGACCCAGTACTTC

v_call: TRBV28
j_call: TRBJ1-2
clone_size: -
d_call: TRBD1
cdr3_aa: CASSSGTGTYGYTF
cdr3_nt: TGTGCCAGCAGCTCAGGGACAGGGACTTATGGCTACACCTTC

v_call: TRBV28
j_call: TRBJ1-2
clone_size: many
d_call: -
cdr3_aa: CASSFPGSATF
cdr3_nt: TGTGCCAGCAGTTTCCCAGGGTCCGCCACCTTC

v_call: TRBV20-1
j_call: TRBJ2-5
clone_size: many
d_call: -
cdr3_aa: CSASSTFRETQYF
cdr3_nt: TGCAGTGCTAGTAGTACTTTCAGGGAGACCCAGTACTTC

v_call: TRBV20-1
j_call: TRBJ2-7
clone_size: -
d_call: TRBD2
cdr3_aa: CSARVAGGSYEQYF
cdr3_nt: TGCAGTGCTAGAGTAGCGGGAGGCTCCTACGAGCAGTACTTC

v_call: TRBV12-3/TRBV12-4
j_call: TRBJ2-1
clone_size: -
d_call: -
cdr3_aa: CASSLPTASSYNEQFF
cdr3_nt: TGTGCCAGCAGTTTACCGACAGCGAGCTCCTACAATGAGCAGTTCTTC

v_call: TRBV12-3/TRBV12-4
j_call: TRBJ1-2
clone_size: many
d_call: TRBD1
cdr3_aa: CASSHRGTVSPNYGYTF
cdr3_nt: TGTGCCAGCAGCCACAGAGGGACAGTTTCGCCCAACTATGGCTACACCTTC

v_call: TRBV24-1
j_call: TRBJ2-2
clone_size: many
d_call: -
cdr3_aa: CATMTPKNGELFF
cdr3_nt: TGTGCCACCATGACCCCGAAAAACGGGGAGCTGTTTTTT

v_call: TRBV28
j_call: TRBJ1-5
clone_size: many
d_call: -
cdr3_aa: CASSSPEQGSNQPQHF
cdr3_nt: TGTGCCAGCAGTTCCCCCGAACAGGGAAGCAATCAGCCCCAGCATTTT

v_call: TRBV20-1
j_call: TRBJ2-1
clone_size: many
d_call: -
cdr3_aa: CSATPPLQSGGQFF
cdr3_nt: TGCAGTGCTACTCCTCCACTACAGAGCGGAGGGCAGTTCTTC

v_call: TRBV6-1
j_call: TRBJ1-2
clone_size: many
d_call: -
cdr3_aa: CAIWTYGYTF
cdr3_nt: TGTGCCATCTGGACCTATGGCTACACCTTC

v_call: TRBV30
j_call: TRBJ2-3
clone_size: many
d_call: -
cdr3_aa: CAWSEGHRMTDTQYF
cdr3_nt: TGTGCCTGGAGTGAGGGACATCGGATGACAGATACGCAGTATTTT

v_call: TRBV5-1
j_call: TRBJ1-4
clone_size: many
d_call: -
cdr3_aa: CASSLDRLPNEKLFF
cdr3_nt: TGCGCCAGCAGCTTGGACAGACTCCCTAATGAAAAACTGTTTTTT

v_call: TRBV7-6
j_call: TRBJ1-1
clone_size: -
d_call: -
cdr3_aa: CASSEWGRAFF
cdr3_nt: TGTGCCAGCAGTGAGTGGGGGAGGGCTTTCTTT

v_call: TRBV28
j_call: TRBJ1-1
clone_size: many
d_call: -
cdr3_aa: CASTRGGGNVNTEAFF
cdr3_nt: TGTGCCAGCACTCGGGGGGGGGGCAATGTGAACACTGAAGCTTTCTTT

v_call: TRBV20-1
j_call: TRBJ2-3
clone_size: many
d_call: TRBD2
cdr3_aa: CSAPRASGSDTQYF
cdr3_nt: TGCAGTGCCCCTCGGGCTAGCGGGTCAGATACGCAGTATTTT